Below, one TCR beta chain is given with its context. Many counts were recorded for this clonotype. The specificity of this receptor is unknown. No much larger clone is present one base from it, and per-base qualities are unavailable. These data come from a study of T cells in Graves' hyperthyroidism and ophthalmopathy (dated by TCRdb to between 2018 and 2020). Turning to the overall study: Peripheral blood was collected at initial diagnosis, before any treatment. An independent validation cohort of around 19 hyperthyroidism patients and 17 patients who later progressed to ophthalmopathy tested prospective prediction of ophthalmopathy. Thyroid tissue and blood T-cell repertoires from six Graves' hyperthyroidism patients were also compared in the study. To identify TCR V-J signatures that set the groups apart, the researchers used a discovery cohort of about a hundred patients, made up of 43 with Graves' ophthalmopathy and approximately 57 with stable Graves' hyperthyroidism. After sampling, hyperthyroidism patients received methimazole starting at 30 mg daily, and ophthalmopathy patients received high-dose intravenous methylprednisolone. The 75 to 100 discovery patients were randomly divided into training and test sets at a 7:3 ratio. According to the paper, TCR Vbeta CDR3 sequencing was carried out on about 140 peripheral blood samples, which came from 40 to 45 ophthalmopathy, some 73 hyperthyroidism and some 17 progressor patients.

Stable Graves' hyperthyroidism was defined as the absence of progression to ophthalmopathy over 18 months of follow-up. The hyperthyroidism patients were between 18 and 65 years old and newly diagnosed, with a disease duration of less than 2 months. The study excluded patients with uncontrolled infections, other autoimmune diseases, pregnancy or lactation. Diagnoses were based on clinical symptoms, serum thyroxine and TRAb, thyroid ultrasound and orbital computed tomography. PBMCs were separated from under 12 ml of fresh peripheral blood using Ficoll-Paque density gradient centrifugation. Total RNA was extracted using Trizol reagent, and RNA quality was assessed on an Agilent 2100 Bioanalyzer. The investigation overall reported the following: Sample size was not statistically predetermined, and blinding of investigators to group allocation was not performed. Most expanded thyroid clonotypes (frequency above 0.001) were also detected in blood, a finding suggesting that blood repertoires may reflect thyroid immune responses. In validation, the model predicted progression to ophthalmopathy a median of about 6.5 months before onset, with about 71% sensitivity and about 72% specificity. Ophthalmopathy was separated from stable hyperthyroidism by a 13 V-J signature model, with 85% to 90% sensitivity and about 81% specificity obtained in cross-validation and 80%/75% obtained in testing.

Between the V and J ends, shortened by 2 bases and 3 bases respectively, the junction contains 7 bases. The CDR3 goes from the cysteine to the phenylalanine over 13 residues. Only the CDR3 DNA stays, 39 bases, in frame from base 1. The TCR beta CDR3 regions were amplified from the RNA transcripts. The TCR CDR3 was subjected to a first round of RT-PCR using the HTBI primer set and the Qiagen OneStep RT-PCR kit. A second multiplex PCR round built the libraries, followed by size selection and purification. Sequencing of the libraries was done on an Illumina HiSeq2000 using paired-end 100 bp reads. In the paper's pipeline: SOAPnuke was used to process the raw data, removing reads that contained adapters or uncalled bases, had a mean Phred below 15, or lacked an exact match to the constant primer or identifier. COPE v1.2.5 was used to merge high-quality paired reads, and clonotypes were defined as unique nucleotide sequences. MiTCR v1.1 was used to align the clonotypes against IMGT TRBV, TRBD and TRBJ reference segments. Analysis was restricted to V-J combinations with a frequency above 0.0001, which covered 98% to 99.2% of repertoires. A TCS score was defined as the ratio between F50 (clonal expansion) and ExV (chaos), using BLOSUM62-based TCRdist between CDR3 peptides within each V-J. Welch's t-statistics and random forest reduced around 510 V-J features to fewer than 15, which were used in a naive Bayes classifier (R e1071). The raw public reads went through TCRdb reprocessing: fastp at Q25, MiXCR clone calling, in-frame beta chains kept. For every CDR3 protein sequence, its rows merge into one entry that carries the most common genes and DNA. What appears here as the V and J calls and clone size reflects TCRdb's work, not the paper's. Counted in this sample were over 650,000 distinct CDR3 sequences; roughly 15% of them appeared once. The top ten clonotypes cover 8.4% of the sample.

The receptor was isolated from a man between 18 and 35 years old with Graves' hyperthyroidism. The chain is encoded by TRBV12-3 or TRBV12-4 joined to TRBJ2-5; the D gene is not confidently resolved. Material: blood. At the DNA level, the sequence is TGTGCCAGCAGTTTAAGGGCTGAAGAGACCCAGTACTTC. Translated, this gives CASSLRAEETQYF.